Following are 18 T cell receptor beta chains from one sample sequenced in a study of shared T cell receptors in the human thymus. Data came from immunoSEQ multiplex PCR; TCRdb stores just in-frame clones and leaves some out. The sample includes some 700,000 clones, approximately 83% of them seen just once. The same data also went into a second study, on human thymus T cells.

The sequenced material came from thymocytes. These receptor sequences come from a girl under three years old with a congenital heart defect.

For the CDR3, the DNA is TGTGCCAGCAGTAACCGCGGGGGGCGAAACACCGGGGAGCTGTTTTTT. It codes for CASSNRGGRNTGELFF. The rearrangement links TRBV28 to TRBJ2-2, with 8 bases identical to TRBD2. In germline, CDR1 is MDHEN, CDR2 SYDVKM. The CDR3 runs to 16 residues. V was clipped by 5 bases and J by 2 bases; unmatched bases: 7.

The genes are TRBV9 and TRBJ2-1, with 10 nucleotides matching TRBD1. The junction had 15 bases not matched to a gene; V was cut back by 4 bases and J by 8 bases. Germline V gene data show CDR1 as SGDLS and CDR2 as YYNGEE. This CDR3 region has 17 residues. This chain's CDR3 is CASSPRRGQGTIHEQFF. CDR3 nucleotides: TGTGCCAGCAGCCCCCGAAGGGGACAGGGGACTATCCATGAGCAGTTCTTC.

V gene TRBV6-1 combines with J gene TRBJ1-2; the D gene is possibly TRBD1 (6 bases). CDR1 and CDR2 from the germline V gene are MNHNS and SASEGT. This CDR3 is built from 18 residues. The V and J ends lost 3 bases and 0 bases respectively, with 20 bases between them. CDR3 in amino acids: CASSENIQGEYSNYGYTF. The CDR3 bases are TGTGCCAGCAGTGAGAACATACAGGGAGAGTATTCTAACTATGGCTACACCTTC.

V gene TRBV6-5 combines with J gene TRBJ2-7; weak D call: TRBD1 (5 bases). With 6 bases removed from V and 3 bases from J, the gap between germline ends came to 18 bases. This CDR3 has 15 residues. Germline V gives CDR1 MNHEY, CDR2 SVGAGI. This CDR3 is CASSHVTGGVYEQYF. In DNA, the CDR3 is TGTGCCAGCAGCCACGTTACAGGTGGTGTCTACGAGCAGTACTTC.

V usage is TRBV7-8 and J usage is TRBJ1-2, with D maybe TRBD1 (5 bases). The CDR3 is made up of 14 amino acids. In germline, CDR1 is SGHVS, CDR2 FQNEAQ. Trimming stripped 2 bases from V and 6 bases from J, with 13 bases between. CDR3 nucleotides: TGTGCCAGCAGCTTAAGGGGAGGAAACAATGGCTACACCTTC. Amino acids: CASSLRGGNNGYTF.

The chain uses TRBV6-5 and TRBJ1-5, with D uncertain. Trimming removed 5 bases from V and 9 bases from J, with 17 bases in between. Per the germline V gene, CDR1 is MNHEY and CDR2 is SVGAGI. The length of the CDR3 is 14 residues. The CDR3: CASSPGGVRRPQHF. The CDR3 DNA follows: TGTGCCAGCAGTCCAGGCGGGGTACGGAGGCCCCAGCATTTT.

This clone has just one count. J is TRBJ2-5 and V is TRBV4-1; D may be TRBD1 (5 bases). The CDR3 consists of 16 residues. The germline V gene has CDR1 MGHRA and CDR2 YSYEKL. Trimming removed 2 bases at V and 1 base at J, with 14 bases between. CDR3 nucleotide sequence: TGCGCCAGCAGCCAAAACCCCAAGGGGTCCCAAGAGACCCAGTACTTC. Amino acid sequence: CASSQNPKGSQETQYF.

The chain carries TRBV28 and TRBJ2-1; D not resolved. In germline, CDR1 is MDHEN, CDR2 SYDVKM. V was shortened by 2 bases and J by 7 bases, with 9 bases between the two germline ends. There are 13 residues in the CDR3. The CDR3 region has the DNA TGTGCCAGCAGTTTACCTAACAGTAATGAGCAGTTCTTC. Protein product: CASSLPNSNEQFF.

The V call is TRBV11-2, the J call TRBJ2-7, with 8 bases fitting TRBD1. The CDR3 runs 15 residues. Trimming removed 5 bases from V and 5 bases from J; junction bases left unmatched: 11. Germline loops: CDR1 SGHAT, CDR2 FQNNGV. The CDR3 loop is CASSQRQGPYHEQYF. For the CDR3, the DNA is TGTGCCAGCAGCCAACGACAGGGGCCTTACCACGAGCAGTACTTC.

The chain recombines TRBV19 with TRBJ2-7, with 7 bases lining up with TRBD1. The CDR3 is 14 amino acids. After removal of 3 bases from V and 4 bases from J, the junction contained 6 bases not matched to a gene. Germline V gene lookup returns CDR1 LNHDA and CDR2 SQIVND (reference sequence). CDR3 sequence: CASSIKDRVYEQYF. CDR3 bases: TGTGCCAGTAGTATTAAAGACAGGGTGTACGAGCAGTACTTC.

The V gene is TRBV10-1, the J gene TRBJ2-1; 8 bases fit TRBD2. The CDR3 consists of 13 residues. Germline CDR1 is WNHNN and CDR2 is SYGVQD (reference sequence). The V and J ends lost 6 bases and 8 bases, in that order; junction bases with no gene match: 6. The CDR3: CASSARGGYEQFF. CDR3 sequence (DNA): TGCGCCAGCAGCGCCCGGGGGGGCTATGAGCAGTTCTTC.

The chain carries TRBV18 and TRBJ2-5; D is uncertain. The CDR3 contains 12 residues. V was trimmed by 3 bases and J by 7 bases, leaving 9 bases between them. Germline V CDR1 and CDR2: KGHSH, LQKENI. CDR3 DNA sequence: TGTGCCAGCTCACCCTTCGCGGCGACCCAGTACTTC. It codes for CASSPFAATQYF.

The chain combines TRBV27 with TRBJ2-3; a weak D match, TRBD1 (6 bases). The CDR3 has 15 residues. The germline V and J ends were trimmed by 2 bases and 3 bases, with 12 bases remaining between them. Germline-derived CDR1 and CDR2 are MNHEY and SMNVEV (reference sequence). In DNA form, the CDR3 reads TGTGCCAGCAGTTTAACAGGGTTACGTACAGATACGCAGTATTTT. This sequence encodes CASSLTGLRTDTQYF.

The J gene is TRBJ2-3, the V gene TRBV5-1; possibly TRBD1 for D (5 bases). This CDR3 spans 15 amino acids. V was shortened by 5 bases and J by 2 bases, with 15 bases between the two germline ends. Per the germline V gene, CDR1 is SGHRS and CDR2 is YFSETQ. CDR3 coding DNA: TGCGCCAGCAGGCATTTGGCAGGGAACACAGATACGCAGTATTTT. Translation gives CASRHLAGNTDTQYF. Based on the CDR3 plus reference TRBV5-1 and TRBJ2-3, the full variable domain is KAGVTQTPRYLIKTRGQQVTLSCSPISGHRSVSWYQQTPGQGLQFLFEYFSETQRNKGNFPGRFSGRQFSNSRSEMNVSTLELGDSALYLCASRHLAGNTDTQYFGPGTRLTVL.

This chain connects TRBV10-3 to TRBJ1-1; 7 bases line up with TRBD1. Losses at the gene ends were 8 bases for V and 4 bases for J; bases not matched to a gene: 19. The CDR3 runs to 17 residues. In germline, CDR1 is ENHRY, CDR2 SYGVKD. CDR3 bases: TGTGCCATCCAAAGGGGGAGACAGGGAATTTCGGCCACTGAAGCTTTCTTT. This codes for CAIQRGRQGISATEAFF.

J is TRBJ1-6 and V is TRBV6-5; tentatively, D is TRBD1 (6 bases). Germline CDR1 is MNHEY and CDR2 is SVGAGI. The germline V and J ends were trimmed by 6 bases and 2 bases, with 11 bases remaining between them. CDR3 length equals 15 residues. The CDR3 region has the DNA TGTGCCAGCAGCACAGGGATCCCCTATAATTCACCCCTCCACTTT. Translated: CASSTGIPYNSPLHF.

The rearrangement links TRBV9 to TRBJ2-1, with D possibly matching TRBD2 (5 bases). Germline CDR1 is SGDLS and CDR2 is YYNGEE. This CDR3 is built from 14 residues. V was pared by 3 bases and J by 1 base, with 8 bases between. For the CDR3, the DNA is TGTGCCAGCAGCGCCGGGGTGTCCTACAATGAGCAGTTCTTC. It codes for CASSAGVSYNEQFF.

The chain recombines TRBV11-2 with TRBJ2-7; perhaps TRBD2 as D (5 bases). Germline V gene sequence: CDR1 SGHAT, CDR2 FQNNGV. Trimming removed 1 base at V and 1 base at J, with 17 bases between. The CDR3 totals 17 residues. CDR3 bases: TGTGCCAGCAGCTTAGCGTCGGACTTAGGCGGGTCCTACGAGCAGTACTTC. This translates into CASSLASDLGGSYEQYF.